This T cell receptor beta chain was retrieved from a study of blood T cells in healthy people across ages. Unmatched junction bases numbered 5, after V lost 6 bases and J lost 0 bases. There are 13 residues in the CDR3. CDR1 and CDR2 from the germline V gene are DFQATT and SNEGSKA (reference sequence). Study results and limitations: While age rose, TCR beta diversity per million T cells dropped in a roughly linear way.

With a J-beta primer mix and a sample-barcoded 5' primer, a second PCR ran about 7 to 12 cycles. Each CDR3 protein is one row after TCRdb ran MiXCR on the 5' RACE reads. The sample contains 550,000 to 700,000 distinct CDR3 sequences, 25% to 30% of which appear only once. As regards this clonotype: What it binds is unknown.

This sequence was found in a woman in her 70s in good health. V gene TRBV20-1 combines with J gene TRBJ2-7; 7 nucleotides agree with TRBD1. The material sequenced was blood. CDR3 in DNA: TGCAGTGCCGCCCGGGACAGCTCCTACGAGCAGTACTTC. Its translation: CSAARDSSYEQYF.